This TCR beta chain was sequenced for a study of T cell clones after liver transplantation. The V end lost 3 bases, the J end lost 3 bases, and 8 bases lay between the germline ends. Germline loops: CDR1 SGHTA, CDR2 FQGNSA. This CDR3 region has 14 residues. Using immunoSEQ multiplex PCR, the repertoire was profiled, and TCRdb retains in-frame clones only, with some absent. The sample has around 100,000 clones, 82% seen once; the top ten hold approximately 0.93%. The sample was CD4+ T cells from blood, taken before liver transplant. The chain is built from TRBV7-2 and TRBJ2-2; D ambiguous. The source is a human donor who received a liver transplant. The CDR3 nucleotides are TGTGCCAGCAGCTTGGGCACTTACACCGGGGAGCTGTTTTTT. Translation gives CASSLGTYTGELFF. The full variable domain, rest sourced from reference TRBV7-2 and TRBJ2-2, is GAGVSQSPSNKVTEKGKDVELRCDPISGHTALYWYRQSLGQGLEFLIYFQGNSAPDKSGLPSDRFSAERTGGSVSTLTIQRTQQEDSAVYLCASSLGTYTGELFFGEGSRLTVL.